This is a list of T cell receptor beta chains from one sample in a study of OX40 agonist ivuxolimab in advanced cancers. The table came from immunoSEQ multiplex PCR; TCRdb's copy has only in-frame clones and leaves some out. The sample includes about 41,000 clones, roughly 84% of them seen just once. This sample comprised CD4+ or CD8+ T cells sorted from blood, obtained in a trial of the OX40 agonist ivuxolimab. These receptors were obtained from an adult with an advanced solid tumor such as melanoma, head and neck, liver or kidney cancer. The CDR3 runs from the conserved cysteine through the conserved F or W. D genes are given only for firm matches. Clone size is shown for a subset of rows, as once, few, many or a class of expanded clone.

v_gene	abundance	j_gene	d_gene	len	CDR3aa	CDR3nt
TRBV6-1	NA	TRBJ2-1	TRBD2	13	CASSPGLVDEQFF	TGTGCCAGCAGTCCGGGACTAGTCGATGAGCAGTTCTTC
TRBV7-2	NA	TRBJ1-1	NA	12	CASSLSGGEAFF	TGTGCCAGCAGCTTATCGGGGGGTGAAGCTTTCTTT
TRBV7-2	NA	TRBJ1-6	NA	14	CASSLGGLNSPLHF	TGTGCCAGCAGCTTAGGAGGGCTAAATTCACCCCTCCACTTT
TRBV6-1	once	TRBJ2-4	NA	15	CASSPRDGAKNIQYF	TGTGCCAGCAGTCCTAGGGACGGGGCCAAAAACATTCAGTACTTC
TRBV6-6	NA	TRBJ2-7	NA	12	CASGAQGYEQYF	TGTGCCAGCGGGGCCCAGGGCTACGAGCAGTACTTC
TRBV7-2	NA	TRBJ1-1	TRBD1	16	CASSFRQGALNTEAFF	TGTGCCAGCAGCTTTCGACAGGGGGCTCTGAACACTGAAGCTTTCTTT
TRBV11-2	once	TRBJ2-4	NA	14	CASSLRTAKNIQYF	TGTGCCAGCAGCCTCCGGACAGCTAAAAACATTCAGTACTTC
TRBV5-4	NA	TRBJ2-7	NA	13	CASSLAGSYEQYF	TGTGCCAGCAGCTTAGCGGGCTCCTACGAGCAGTACTTC
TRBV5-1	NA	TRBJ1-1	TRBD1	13	CASRQGANTEAFF	TGCGCCAGCAGACAGGGGGCGAACACTGAAGCTTTCTTT
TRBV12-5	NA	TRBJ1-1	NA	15	CASGDKGRLTAEAFF	TGTGCTAGTGGTGACAAGGGCCGACTGACCGCTGAAGCTTTCTTT
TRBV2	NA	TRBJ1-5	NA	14	CASRPGQSNQPQHF	TGTGCCAGCAGACCCGGACAGAGCAATCAGCCCCAGCATTTT
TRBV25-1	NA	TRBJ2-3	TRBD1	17	CASSEPGTGQSTDTQYF	TGTGCCAGCAGTGAACCAGGGACAGGGCAGAGCACAGATACGCAGTATTTT
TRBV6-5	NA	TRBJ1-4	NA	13	CASSGLVKEKLFF	TGTGCCAGCAGTGGCCTGGTCAAGGAAAAACTGTTTTTT
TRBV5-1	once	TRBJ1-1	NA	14	CASSWGEFRTEAFF	TGCGCCAGCAGCTGGGGGGAGTTTCGCACTGAAGCTTTCTTT
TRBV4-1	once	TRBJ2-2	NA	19	CASSQDNGRLPSNTGELFF	TGCGCCAGCAGCCAAGATAACGGGCGCCTCCCAAGTAACACCGGGGAGCTGTTTTTT
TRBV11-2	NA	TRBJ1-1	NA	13	CASSTQPRFEAFF	TGTGCCAGCAGCACACAACCGCGATTTGAAGCTTTCTTT
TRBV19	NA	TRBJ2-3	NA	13	CASSWGSTDTQYF	TGTGCCAGTAGCTGGGGAAGCACAGATACGCAGTATTTT
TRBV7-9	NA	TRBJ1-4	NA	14	CASSLAGAGEKLFF	TGTGCCAGCAGCTTAGCAGGGGCTGGTGAAAAACTGTTTTTT
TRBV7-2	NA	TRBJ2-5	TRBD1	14	CASSPDRGWETQYF	TGTGCCAGCAGCCCGGACAGGGGGTGGGAGACCCAGTACTTC
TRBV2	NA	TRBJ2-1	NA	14	CAGPQSGLDNEQFF	TGTGCCGGACCCCAAAGCGGGTTAGACAATGAGCAGTTCTTC
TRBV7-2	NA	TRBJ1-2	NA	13	CASSARPQGGYTF	TGTGCCAGCAGCGCACGGCCTCAGGGGGGCTACACCTTC
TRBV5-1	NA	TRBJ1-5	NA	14	CASSPLGAGQPQHF	TGCGCCAGCAGCCCGCTGGGGGCTGGGCAGCCCCAGCATTTT
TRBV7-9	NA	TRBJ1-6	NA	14	CASSLEAMVSPLHF	TGTGCCAGCAGCTTAGAGGCCATGGTTTCACCCCTCCACTTT
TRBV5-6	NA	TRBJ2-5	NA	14	CASSLGWIQETQYF	TGTGCCAGCAGCTTGGGATGGATCCAAGAGACCCAGTACTTC
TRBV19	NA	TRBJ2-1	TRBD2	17	CASSTGLAGEVLNEQFF	TGTGCCAGTAGTACGGGACTAGCGGGAGAAGTGCTCAATGAGCAGTTCTTC
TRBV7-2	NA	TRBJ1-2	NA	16	CASSLSWTAAVYGYTF	TGTGCCAGCAGCTTATCGTGGACAGCTGCCGTCTATGGCTACACCTTC
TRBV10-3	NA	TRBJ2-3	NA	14	CAIGGGRITDTQYF	TGTGCCATCGGGGGGGGGCGGATCACAGATACGCAGTATTTT
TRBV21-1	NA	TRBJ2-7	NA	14	CASSKEQGAHEQYF	TGTGCCAGCAGCAAAGAACAGGGGGCCCACGAGCAGTACTTC
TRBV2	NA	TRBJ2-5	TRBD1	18	CASSGDPTGPESQETQYF	TGTGCCAGCAGTGGGGACCCGACAGGGCCTGAGTCTCAAGAGACCCAGTACTTC
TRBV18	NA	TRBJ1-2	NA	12	CASSPDTYGYTF	TGTGCCAGCTCACCCGACACCTATGGCTACACCTTC
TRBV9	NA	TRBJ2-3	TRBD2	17	CASSVGGLGVGTDTQYF	TGTGCCAGCAGCGTAGGGGGACTAGGGGTGGGCACAGATACGCAGTATTTT
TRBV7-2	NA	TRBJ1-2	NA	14	CASSDGQTFAGYTF	TGTGCCAGCAGCGATGGACAAACCTTTGCTGGCTACACCTTC
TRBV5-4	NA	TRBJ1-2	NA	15	CASSQVGPTVRSYTF	TGCGCCAGCAGCCAAGTTGGTCCGACAGTGAGGAGCTACACCTTC
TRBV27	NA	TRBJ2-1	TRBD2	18	CASSSRASGEERNNEQFF	TGTGCCAGCAGCTCGAGGGCTAGCGGGGAGGAAAGAAACAATGAGCAGTTCTTC
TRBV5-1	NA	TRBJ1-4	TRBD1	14	CASSLQGAREKLFF	TGCGCCAGCAGCTTACAGGGGGCGAGGGAAAAACTGTTTTTT
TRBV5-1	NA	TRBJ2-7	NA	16	CASSLGQVPKGGEQYF	TGCGCCAGCAGCTTGGGACAGGTCCCCAAGGGTGGAGAGCAGTACTTC
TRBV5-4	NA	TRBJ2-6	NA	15	CASSSHSSGANVLTF	TGTGCCAGCAGCTCACACTCCTCTGGGGCCAACGTCCTGACTTTC
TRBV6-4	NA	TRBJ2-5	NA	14	CASSDFPGIETQYF	TGTGCCAGCAGTGACTTTCCGGGGATCGAGACCCAGTACTTC
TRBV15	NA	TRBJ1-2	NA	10	CATSRVLLTF	TGTGCCACCAGCAGGGTCCTACTCACCTTC
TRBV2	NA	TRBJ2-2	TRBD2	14	CASSYHGGAGELFF	TGTGCCAGCAGTTATCACGGGGGGGCCGGGGAGCTGTTTTTT
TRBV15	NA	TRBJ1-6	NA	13	CATSGGNNSPLHF	TGTGCCACCAGCGGGGGAAATAATTCACCCCTCCACTTT
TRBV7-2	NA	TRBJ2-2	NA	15	CASSLGGFNTGELFF	TGTGCCAGCAGCTTGGGGGGCTTTAACACCGGGGAGCTGTTTTTT
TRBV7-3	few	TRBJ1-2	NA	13	CASSPDRQGGYTF	TGTGCCAGCAGTCCAGACAGGCAGGGTGGCTACACCTTC
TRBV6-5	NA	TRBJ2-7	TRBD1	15	CASREAGQGAYEQYF	TGTGCCAGCAGGGAGGCAGGACAGGGGGCGTACGAGCAGTACTTC
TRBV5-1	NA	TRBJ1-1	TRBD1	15	CASSLDFTGGTEAFF	TGCGCCAGCAGCTTGGACTTCACAGGGGGGACTGAAGCTTTCTTT